A single TCR beta chain is shown here with its context. Trimming cost V 4 bases and J 1 base, with 8 bases left between them. The CDR3 is 14 residues long. Per germline, CDR1 DFQATT and CDR2 SNEGSKA (reference sequence). This sample is part of a study of T cells after yellow fever vaccination. TCRdb fed the 5' RACE reads into MiXCR, producing one record per CDR3 protein. The data hold over 300,000 distinct CDR3 sequences, with over 4% observed a single time. This chain links TRBV20-1 with TRBJ2-6; D perhaps matches TRBD2 (5 bases). This specimen consisted of PBMCs, obtained 5 days after the yellow fever booster vaccination. This TCR came from a young man who received the YFV17D yellow fever vaccine. The DNA of the CDR3 is TGCAGTGCTAAGAGGGAGTCTGGGGCCAACGTCCTGACTTTC. This translates into CSAKRESGANVLTF.